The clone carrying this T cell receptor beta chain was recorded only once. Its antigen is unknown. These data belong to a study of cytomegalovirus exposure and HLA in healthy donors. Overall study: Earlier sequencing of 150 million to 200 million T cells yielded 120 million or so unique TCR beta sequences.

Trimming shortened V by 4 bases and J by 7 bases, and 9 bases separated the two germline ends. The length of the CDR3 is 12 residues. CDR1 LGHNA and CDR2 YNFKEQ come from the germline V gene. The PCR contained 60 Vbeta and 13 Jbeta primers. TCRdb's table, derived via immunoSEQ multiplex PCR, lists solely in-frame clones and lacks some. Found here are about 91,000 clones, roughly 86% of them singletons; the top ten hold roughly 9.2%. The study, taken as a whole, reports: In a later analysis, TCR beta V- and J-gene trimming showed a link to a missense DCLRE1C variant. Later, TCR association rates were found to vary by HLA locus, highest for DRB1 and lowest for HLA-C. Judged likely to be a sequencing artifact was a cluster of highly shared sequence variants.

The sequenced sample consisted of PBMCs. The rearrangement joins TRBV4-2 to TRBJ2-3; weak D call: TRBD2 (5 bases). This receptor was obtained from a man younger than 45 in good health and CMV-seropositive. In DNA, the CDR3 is TGTGCCAGCAGCCCAACTAGTAATACGCAGTATTTT. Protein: CASSPTSNTQYF.